The rows below give T cell receptor beta chains drawn from one sample of a study of T cells in Graves' hyperthyroidism and ophthalmopathy. TCRdb reanalysed the multiplex PCR reads using MiXCR and keeps one entry per CDR3 protein. Here the sample spans about 480,000 distinct CDR3 sequences, over 13% being singletons. Specimen: blood. Source of these receptors: a woman between 18 and 30 years old with Graves' hyperthyroidism. Both conserved end residues are part of each CDR3. The D gene is left open where the match is weak. A row's size may be missing; if present it is once, few, many or a size class.

D gene: TRBD1; V gene: TRBV29-1; clone size: NA; J gene: TRBJ2-1; CDR3 DNA: TGCAGCGTTGAAACGGGACAGGGAGGGCAGTTCTTC; CDR3 protein: CSVETGQGGQFF
D gene: NA; V gene: TRBV7-9; clone size: many; J gene: TRBJ2-3; CDR3 DNA: TGTGCCAGCAGCTTAGTCGCTTTGCGGCCAGATACGCAGTATTTT; CDR3 protein: CASSLVALRPDTQYF
D gene: NA; V gene: TRBV20-1; clone size: many; J gene: TRBJ2-1; CDR3 DNA: TGCAGTGCTAGCTACGGGTTCTACAATGAGCAGTTCTTC; CDR3 protein: CSASYGFYNEQFF
D gene: NA; V gene: TRBV4-1; clone size: NA; J gene: TRBJ1-6; CDR3 DNA: TGCGCCAGCAGCCAAGTCCTCAGGGGTAATTCACCCCTCCACTTT; CDR3 protein: CASSQVLRGNSPLHF
D gene: NA; V gene: TRBV5-1; clone size: few; J gene: TRBJ1-2; CDR3 DNA: TGCGCCAGCAGCTTGTCATACGACCAAAGGAGTAACTATGGCTACACCTTC; CDR3 protein: CASSLSYDQRSNYGYTF
D gene: TRBD1; V gene: TRBV7-6; clone size: many; J gene: TRBJ2-5; CDR3 DNA: TGTGCCAGCAGCTTGCCAGGGGGCCAAGAGACCCAGTACTTC; CDR3 protein: CASSLPGGQETQYF
D gene: TRBD1; V gene: TRBV2; clone size: few; J gene: TRBJ1-1; CDR3 DNA: TGTGCCGGCAGGGCGACAGGGCAGAACACTGAAGCTTTCTTT; CDR3 protein: CAGRATGQNTEAFF
D gene: TRBD2; V gene: TRBV2; clone size: NA; J gene: TRBJ2-2; CDR3 DNA: TGTGCCAGCACTTACCAGGGACTAGCGGGAGGGGACGACACCGGGGAGCTGTTTTTT; CDR3 protein: CASTYQGLAGGDDTGELFF
D gene: TRBD2; V gene: TRBV7-9; clone size: NA; J gene: TRBJ2-1; CDR3 DNA: TGTGTCAGCAGGCGACGGGGACTAGCGGATAACAATGAGCAGTTCTTC; CDR3 protein: CVSRRRGLADNNEQFF
D gene: TRBD1; V gene: TRBV29-1; clone size: NA; J gene: TRBJ1-1; CDR3 DNA: TGCAGCGTAAGACAGGGCGTCTCCACTGAAGCTTTCTTT; CDR3 protein: CSVRQGVSTEAFF
D gene: NA; V gene: TRBV19; clone size: many; J gene: TRBJ1-4; CDR3 DNA: TGTGCCAGTACAGTCCAGAAAACTAATGAAAAACTGTTTTTT; CDR3 protein: CASTVQKTNEKLFF
D gene: NA; V gene: TRBV25-1; clone size: NA; J gene: TRBJ2-7; CDR3 DNA: TGTGCCAGCAGTGAAGTAGGGACCTACGAGCAGTACTTC; CDR3 protein: CASSEVGTYEQYF
D gene: TRBD2; V gene: TRBV27; clone size: many; J gene: TRBJ2-1; CDR3 DNA: TGTGCCAGCAGTTTTGCCGTCAGCGGGGCCCGAGAGCAGTTCTTC; CDR3 protein: CASSFAVSGAREQFF
D gene: TRBD2; V gene: TRBV6-1; clone size: many; J gene: TRBJ2-5; CDR3 DNA: TGTGCCAGCAGTAAGGGACTAGCGGGATTGGAGACCCAGTACTTC; CDR3 protein: CASSKGLAGLETQYF
D gene: TRBD1; V gene: TRBV5-1; clone size: few; J gene: TRBJ1-1; CDR3 DNA: TGCGCCAGCAGGCGGGACAGGTGGAACACTGAAGCTTTCTTT; CDR3 protein: CASRRDRWNTEAFF
D gene: NA; V gene: TRBV9; clone size: many; J gene: TRBJ1-2; CDR3 DNA: TGTGCCAGCAGCGTGGCAGGGATTGACTATGGCTACACCTTC; CDR3 protein: CASSVAGIDYGYTF
D gene: NA; V gene: TRBV27; clone size: NA; J gene: TRBJ2-7; CDR3 DNA: TGTGCCAGCAGTCGCTTAGCCGCTCCCCACGAGCAGTACTTC; CDR3 protein: CASSRLAAPHEQYF
D gene: NA; V gene: TRBV9; clone size: many; J gene: TRBJ1-1; CDR3 DNA: TGTGCCAGCAGCGTAGGCCGGATGAACACTGAAGCTTTCTTT; CDR3 protein: CASSVGRMNTEAFF
D gene: TRBD1; V gene: TRBV28; clone size: few; J gene: TRBJ1-1; CDR3 DNA: TGTGCCAGCAGTACCGCCGCGACAGGGGTTACTGAAGCTTTCTTT; CDR3 protein: CASSTAATGVTEAFF
D gene: NA; V gene: TRBV6-5; clone size: few; J gene: TRBJ2-1; CDR3 DNA: TGTGCCAGCAGTTACTCGCGCGGGATGAGAAATGAGCAGTTCTTC; CDR3 protein: CASSYSRGMRNEQFF
D gene: TRBD1; V gene: TRBV3-1; clone size: many; J gene: TRBJ1-5; CDR3 DNA: TGTGCCAGCAGCCAACAGGGGGCAAGTCAGCCCCAGCATTTT; CDR3 protein: CASSQQGASQPQHF
D gene: TRBD1; V gene: TRBV24-1; clone size: many; J gene: TRBJ2-4; CDR3 DNA: TGTGCCACCAGTGATCCGGGACAGGGGTTGGACATTCAGTACTTC; CDR3 protein: CATSDPGQGLDIQYF
D gene: NA; V gene: TRBV27; clone size: many; J gene: TRBJ2-1; CDR3 DNA: TGTGCCAGCAGACCCGGGACCCCGTTCAATGAGCAGTTCTTC; CDR3 protein: CASRPGTPFNEQFF
D gene: TRBD1; V gene: TRBV11-2; clone size: NA; J gene: TRBJ1-5; CDR3 DNA: TGTGCCAGCAGCAAGACAGGGGAGAATCAGCCCCAGCATTTT; CDR3 protein: CASSKTGENQPQHF
D gene: TRBD2; V gene: TRBV20-1; clone size: NA; J gene: TRBJ2-5; CDR3 DNA: TGCAGTGCGCGGGGACTAGCGGGGTTCCAAGAGACCCAGTACTTC; CDR3 protein: CSARGLAGFQETQYF
D gene: TRBD2; V gene: TRBV2; clone size: many; J gene: TRBJ2-5; CDR3 DNA: TGTGCCAGCAGTGCTAGCGGGATCGTCAGGTCACAAGAGACCCAGTACTTC; CDR3 protein: CASSASGIVRSQETQYF
D gene: NA; V gene: TRBV30; clone size: many; J gene: TRBJ1-2; CDR3 DNA: TGTGCCTGGAGTGTACGGCGCGGGGCAATCAGGGATGGCTACACCTTC; CDR3 protein: CAWSVRRGAIRDGYTF
D gene: NA; V gene: TRBV12-3/TRBV12-4; clone size: NA; J gene: TRBJ1-5; CDR3 DNA: TGTGCCAGCAGTTTTACTAGCAATCAGCCCCAGCATTTT; CDR3 protein: CASSFTSNQPQHF
D gene: NA; V gene: TRBV12-3/TRBV12-4; clone size: NA; J gene: TRBJ1-5; CDR3 DNA: TGTGCCAGCAGTTTGTCGGGACTCAAGGTTCAGAGCAATCAGCCCCAGCATTTT; CDR3 protein: CASSLSGLKVQSNQPQHF
D gene: TRBD2; V gene: TRBV19; clone size: many; J gene: TRBJ2-1; CDR3 DNA: TGTGCCAGTGCGACTAGCGGGAGAACAACAAATGAGCAGTTCTTC; CDR3 protein: CASATSGRTTNEQFF
D gene: NA; V gene: TRBV29-1; clone size: few; J gene: TRBJ2-3; CDR3 DNA: TGCAGCGCCCTATTGGGGGAGACAGATACGCAGTATTTT; CDR3 protein: CSALLGETDTQYF
D gene: NA; V gene: TRBV11-2; clone size: many; J gene: TRBJ1-2; CDR3 DNA: TGTGCCAGCAGCTTTTCAGGGGCCGAGAAACTTACTGGCTACACCTTC; CDR3 protein: CASSFSGAEKLTGYTF
D gene: NA; V gene: TRBV6-2/TRBV6-3; clone size: NA; J gene: TRBJ2-3; CDR3 DNA: TGTGCCAGCACCACCCTAAGTAGCACAGATACGCAGTATTTT; CDR3 protein: CASTTLSSTDTQYF
D gene: TRBD1; V gene: TRBV10-1; clone size: few; J gene: TRBJ2-5; CDR3 DNA: TGCGCCAGCAGTGAAGGACAGGCGGAGACCCAGTACTTC; CDR3 protein: CASSEGQAETQYF
D gene: NA; V gene: TRBV20-1; clone size: NA; J gene: TRBJ2-3; CDR3 DNA: TGCAGTGCTACCTCCCCCACTGGGGGCACAGATACGCAGTATTTT; CDR3 protein: CSATSPTGGTDTQYF
D gene: NA; V gene: TRBV9; clone size: many; J gene: TRBJ1-1; CDR3 DNA: TGTGCCAGCAGCTTCGGGGGGCCGGTCACTGAAGCTTTCTTT; CDR3 protein: CASSFGGPVTEAFF
D gene: NA; V gene: TRBV3-1; clone size: NA; J gene: TRBJ2-1; CDR3 DNA: TGTGCCAGCAGCCAAAACCGGGCCCTGGGAGCCGAGCAGTTCTTC; CDR3 protein: CASSQNRALGAEQFF
D gene: TRBD2; V gene: TRBV20-1; clone size: many; J gene: TRBJ2-3; CDR3 DNA: TGCAGTGCTAGACTAGCGGGCCCGATGGGGGATACGCAGTATTTT; CDR3 protein: CSARLAGPMGDTQYF
D gene: TRBD1; V gene: TRBV11-2; clone size: many; J gene: TRBJ1-2; CDR3 DNA: TGTGCCAGCAGCTTACGGGACAGAGACTCCTACACCTTC; CDR3 protein: CASSLRDRDSYTF
D gene: NA; V gene: TRBV12-5; clone size: many; J gene: TRBJ2-5; CDR3 DNA: TGTGCTAGTGGTGGGGATACGGGTATGGGGACCCAGTACTTC; CDR3 protein: CASGGDTGMGTQYF
D gene: TRBD1; V gene: TRBV5-6; clone size: few; J gene: TRBJ1-2; CDR3 DNA: TGTGCCAGCAGCGGCCAATGGGACAGGTCGTATGGCTACACCTTC; CDR3 protein: CASSGQWDRSYGYTF
D gene: TRBD1; V gene: TRBV30; clone size: NA; J gene: TRBJ1-1; CDR3 DNA: TGTGCCTGGACAGGGGGTTCGCTAGCTTTCTTT; CDR3 protein: CAWTGGSLAFF
D gene: TRBD1; V gene: TRBV9; clone size: few; J gene: TRBJ1-1; CDR3 DNA: TGTGCCAGCAGCGCAGGACAGGGACTGATGAACACTGAAGCTTTCTTT; CDR3 protein: CASSAGQGLMNTEAFF
D gene: NA; V gene: TRBV6-5; clone size: many; J gene: TRBJ1-5; CDR3 DNA: TGTGCCAGCAGTTACCCCATTGAGCCCCAGCATTTT; CDR3 protein: CASSYPIEPQHF
D gene: NA; V gene: TRBV30; clone size: many; J gene: TRBJ1-1; CDR3 DNA: TGTGCCTGGAACGCGCAGAACACTGAAGCTTTCTTT; CDR3 protein: CAWNAQNTEAFF
D gene: TRBD2; V gene: TRBV7-3; clone size: many; J gene: TRBJ2-5; CDR3 DNA: TGTGCCAGCAGCCAGAGCGGGAGCGAGACCCAGTACTTC; CDR3 protein: CASSQSGSETQYF